A selection of T cell receptor delta chains follows, all from one sample in a study of Vδ1+ human thymocytes. TCRdb processed the multiplex PCR reads again with the CATT caller. This sample has 80,000 or so delta-chain clones; around 35% occur once, and the top ten carry about 0.24%. Sequences were obtained from Vdelta1+ gamma-delta thymocytes from the thymus. All receptors derive from a boy under three years old who had congenital heart surgery. Both conserved end residues are part of each CDR3. A D gene is named only where the DNA matches it firmly. Expanded clones are given a class, and other clones once, few, many or no size at all.

TRDD3 few TRDJ1 TRDV1 TGTGCTCTTGGGGGAGATGTACTGGGGACGGCTGACGATAAACTCATCTTT CALGGDVLGTADDKLIF
TRDD3 few TRDJ1 TRDV1 TGTGCTCTTGGGGGCCTTTCTCCGTACTGGGGGATACTTTGTTACACCGATAAACTCATCTTT CALGGLSPYWGILCYTDKLIF
NA few TRDJ1 TRDV1 TGTGCTCTTGGGGCGGGGCTAGTCCCCACCGATAAACTCATCTTT CALGAGLVPTDKLIF
NA NA TRDJ1 TRDV1 TGTGCTCTTGGGGGGTTAAAGGGGTTTGGTTACAGGCTGGCCGATAAACTCATCTTT CALGGLKGFGYRLADKLIF
TRDD3 few TRDJ1 TRDV1 TGTGCTCTTGGGGAAGTTCCTCGACTGGGGAGCCCCGATAAACTCATCTTT CALGEVPRLGSPDKLIF
TRDD3 NA TRDJ1 TRDV1 TGTGCTCTTGGGGAACTAGTATGCCCCCCTGCGGTGAAAACTGGGGGATACAAGTACACCGATAAACTCATCTTT CALGELVCPPAVKTGGYKYTDKLIF
NA few TRDJ1 TRDV1 TGTGCTCTTGTGCCACAACGAAGGGGTGGATTTACCGATAAACTCATCTTT CALVPQRRGGFTDKLIF
NA NA TRDJ1 TRDV1 TGTGCTCTTGGGGAAAGGCTTTCCTTTTCCACCGATAAACTCATCTTT CALGERLSFSTDKLIF
NA NA TRDJ1 TRDV1 TGTGCTCTTGGGGAACTCCCAGGCCGTCTCGTACTGGGAGGCACCGATAAACTCATCTTT CALGELPGRLVLGGTDKLIF
NA NA TRDJ1 TRDV1 TGTGCTCTTGGGGAACTAATCTACTATCGGGCGAATGTGTACACCGATAAACTCATCTTT CALGELIYYRANVYTDKLIF
NA NA TRDJ1 TRDV1 TGTGCTCTTGGGGCACTCCTCCCCCGGGGACTCGGGGTCACCGATAAACTCATCTTT CALGALLPRGLGVTDKLIF
TRDD3 few TRDJ1 TRDV1 TGTGCTCTTGGGGAAGAGCAATTGGGACCTCGGCTTTACTGGGGGATAAAACTCATCTTT CALGEEQLGPRLYWGIKLIF
NA few TRDJ1 TRDV1 TGTGCTCTTGGGGAACTCATGGCAAAATGGGGATGGTACACCGATAAACTCATCTTT CALGELMAKWGWYTDKLIF
NA NA TRDJ1 TRDV1 TGTGCTCTTGGGGAGTTGAGGGCTGCGCTTATCTATAGGGACACCGATAAACTCATCTTT CALGELRAALIYRDTDKLIF
TRDD3 NA TRDJ1 TRDV1 TGTGCTCTTGGGGAACTGATTGGCGTGGCGCTGGGGATACGGTACACCGATAAACTCATCTTT CALGELIGVALGIRYTDKLIF
NA few TRDJ1 TRDV2 TGTGCCTCTGACGCTTCCGACGATAAACTCATCTTT CASDASDDKLIF
TRDD3 few TRDJ1 TRDV1 TGTGCTCTTGGGGAACGGGGATACGCCGATAAACTCATCTTT CALGERGYADKLIF
NA NA TRDJ1 TRDV1 TGTGCTCTTGGGGTCCATAGGCTTCCATACTCCCGACCCGATAAACTCATCTTT CALGVHRLPYSRPDKLIF
NA once TRDJ1 TRDV1 TGTGCTCTTGGGGGAGGGGAAATTGGGGATTCACCGTACACCGATAAACTCATCTTT CALGGGEIGDSPYTDKLIF
TRDD3 few TRDJ1 TRDV1 TGTGCTCTTGGGGACCCACTCCTACGCGTTGGGGGATCGGCCACCTATAAACTCATCTTT CALGDPLLRVGGSATYKLIF
TRDD3 few TRDJ1 TRDV1 TGTGCTCTTGGGGAACCTGGGCCTCCGGTGGGGATACGCTATCCCTACACCGATAAACTCATCTTT CALGEPGPPVGIRYPYTDKLIF
TRDD3 NA TRDJ1 TRDV2 TGTGCCACCAAAGGTGGGGGACTTAGGCGAACCGATAAACTCATCTTT CATKGGGLRRTDKLIF
TRDD3 once TRDJ1 TRDV1 TGTGCTCTTGGGGAACCCCTACTTTTACTGGGGGATACTTATGGGTACACCGATAAACTCATCTTT CALGEPLLLLGDTYGYTDKLIF
TRDD3 NA TRDJ2 TRDV1 TGTGCTCTTGGGGAGCCACTCTTCCCCACCGCGGTACTGGGGGGTGTAGCTTTGACAGCACAACTCTTCTTT CALGEPLFPTAVLGGVALTAQLFF